The rows below give T cell receptor beta chains drawn from one sample of a study of CD8 T cells in Susac syndrome. TCRdb reprocessed the immunoSEQ multiplex PCR reads via MiXCR and lists one record per CDR3 protein. The table lists under 200,000 distinct CDR3 sequences, approximately 94% of them singletons. Sequencing was carried out using CD4+ T cells from PBMCs. These receptors came from a human donor with Susac syndrome. Each CDR3 is given with its conserved first and last residue. D genes are given only for firm matches. Clone size is not always given. Where it is, it says once, few, many or a class for expanded clones.

d_call: -; v_call: TRBV12-3/TRBV12-4; clone_size: -; j_call: TRBJ1-1; cdr3_length: 14; cdr3_nt: TGTGCCAGCACCGTACAGGGTGTGGGCACTGAAGCTTTCTTT; cdr3_aa: CASTVQGVGTEAFF
d_call: -; v_call: TRBV30; clone_size: -; j_call: TRBJ2-7; cdr3_length: 13; cdr3_nt: TGTGCCTGGAGTACGGACAGGGAGGGCGAGCAGTACTTC; cdr3_aa: CAWSTDREGEQYF
d_call: TRBD1; v_call: TRBV6-2/TRBV6-3; clone_size: -; j_call: TRBJ1-6; cdr3_length: 16; cdr3_nt: TGTGCCAGCAAGCCCGGACAGGTCCTTTACAATTCACCCCTCCACTTT; cdr3_aa: CASKPGQVLYNSPLHF
d_call: TRBD1; v_call: TRBV3-1; clone_size: -; j_call: TRBJ2-7; cdr3_length: 14; cdr3_nt: TGTGCCAGCAGCCACGGACAGGGGGCGCGGGAGCAGTACTTC; cdr3_aa: CASSHGQGAREQYF
d_call: -; v_call: TRBV30; clone_size: once; j_call: TRBJ1-2; cdr3_length: 10; cdr3_nt: TGTGCCTGGGGGGAGTCTGGCTACACCTTC; cdr3_aa: CAWGESGYTF
d_call: -; v_call: TRBV9; clone_size: -; j_call: TRBJ1-1; cdr3_length: 15; cdr3_nt: TGTGCCAGCAGCGTCCCGGGACAAATGAACACTGAAGCTTTCTTT; cdr3_aa: CASSVPGQMNTEAFF
d_call: -; v_call: TRBV3-1; clone_size: -; j_call: TRBJ1-2; cdr3_length: 13; cdr3_nt: TGTGCCAGCAGCCCTCAGGCCTACTATGGCTACACCTTC; cdr3_aa: CASSPQAYYGYTF
d_call: -; v_call: TRBV12-3/TRBV12-4; clone_size: -; j_call: TRBJ1-1; cdr3_length: 14; cdr3_nt: TGTGCCAGCAGTATACCGGGACTAAACACTGAAGCTTTCTTT; cdr3_aa: CASSIPGLNTEAFF
d_call: TRBD1; v_call: TRBV5-4; clone_size: -; j_call: TRBJ1-1; cdr3_length: 14; cdr3_nt: TGTGCCAGTACCATACAGGGGGCGAACACTGAAGCTTTCTTT; cdr3_aa: CASTIQGANTEAFF
d_call: -; v_call: TRBV20-1; clone_size: -; j_call: TRBJ2-5; cdr3_length: 13; cdr3_nt: TGCAGTGCTCACGACACAAATCGGGAGACCCAGTACTTC; cdr3_aa: CSAHDTNRETQYF
d_call: TRBD1; v_call: TRBV19; clone_size: few; j_call: TRBJ2-7; cdr3_length: 14; cdr3_nt: TGTGCCAGTAGTTTGAGACAGGGGTCCTACGAGCAGTACTTC; cdr3_aa: CASSLRQGSYEQYF
d_call: TRBD2; v_call: TRBV20-1; clone_size: few; j_call: TRBJ2-1; cdr3_length: 14; cdr3_nt: TGCAGTGCTAGGGTGCTAGCGGGGGCCAATGAGCAGTTCTTC; cdr3_aa: CSARVLAGANEQFF
d_call: TRBD1; v_call: TRBV23-1; clone_size: -; j_call: TRBJ2-1; cdr3_length: 14; cdr3_nt: TGCGCCAGCAGCCCGGGACAGAGGCACCATGAGCAGTTCTTC; cdr3_aa: CASSPGQRHHEQFF
d_call: -; v_call: TRBV27; clone_size: -; j_call: TRBJ2-3; cdr3_length: 15; cdr3_nt: TGTGCCAGCAGTTTTGAGCGGTCCGGCACAGATACGCAGTATTTT; cdr3_aa: CASSFERSGTDTQYF
d_call: -; v_call: TRBV25-1; clone_size: few; j_call: TRBJ2-2; cdr3_length: 13; cdr3_nt: TGTGCCAGCAGTCACCGCGGAACCGGGGAGCTGTTTTTT; cdr3_aa: CASSHRGTGELFF
d_call: -; v_call: TRBV12-3/TRBV12-4; clone_size: once; j_call: TRBJ1-1; cdr3_length: 13; cdr3_nt: TGTGCCAGCAGTTTGTTATCGAACACTGAAGCTTTCTTT; cdr3_aa: CASSLLSNTEAFF
d_call: -; v_call: TRBV18; clone_size: -; j_call: TRBJ1-6; cdr3_length: 14; cdr3_nt: TGTGCCAGCTCTTCAGGGAGTGATAATTCACCCCTCCACTTT; cdr3_aa: CASSSGSDNSPLHF
d_call: TRBD2; v_call: TRBV5-6; clone_size: -; j_call: TRBJ2-7; cdr3_length: 16; cdr3_nt: TGTGCCAGCAGCCTTACGCTAGCGGGGGGTTCCTACGAGCAGTACTTC; cdr3_aa: CASSLTLAGGSYEQYF
d_call: TRBD1; v_call: TRBV5-1; clone_size: -; j_call: TRBJ2-5; cdr3_length: 14; cdr3_nt: TGCGCCAGCATTGGGGACAGGGGGACGCAGACCCAGTACTTC; cdr3_aa: CASIGDRGTQTQYF
d_call: TRBD2; v_call: TRBV4-3; clone_size: -; j_call: TRBJ2-5; cdr3_length: 17; cdr3_nt: TGCGCCAGCAGCCAAGAAGGTGCGGGGGGTAACCAAGAGACCCAGTACTTC; cdr3_aa: CASSQEGAGGNQETQYF
d_call: TRBD2; v_call: TRBV20-1; clone_size: -; j_call: TRBJ2-7; cdr3_length: 14; cdr3_nt: TGCAGTGCCCCGGCTAGCGGTTACTCCTACGAGCAGTACTTC; cdr3_aa: CSAPASGYSYEQYF
d_call: TRBD1; v_call: TRBV4-1; clone_size: -; j_call: TRBJ1-5; cdr3_length: 17; cdr3_nt: TGCGCCAGCAGCCAGAGGGGGTCAGGGGGTAGCAATCAGCCCCAGCATTTT; cdr3_aa: CASSQRGSGGSNQPQHF
d_call: -; v_call: TRBV20-1; clone_size: -; j_call: TRBJ1-1; cdr3_length: 12; cdr3_nt: TGCAGTGCTTCTATTTCGGCCTCTGAAGCTTTCTTT; cdr3_aa: CSASISASEAFF
d_call: -; v_call: TRBV20-1; clone_size: -; j_call: TRBJ1-2; cdr3_length: 14; cdr3_nt: TGCAGTGCTAGAGATCTATCTGTAAACTATGGCTACACCTTC; cdr3_aa: CSARDLSVNYGYTF
d_call: -; v_call: TRBV7-2; clone_size: -; j_call: TRBJ2-7; cdr3_length: 14; cdr3_nt: TGTGCCAGCAGCTTAGGGCAGGGTTGGGACGAGCAGTACTTC; cdr3_aa: CASSLGQGWDEQYF